This T cell receptor (beta chain) was profiled in a study of blood T cell repertoires in COVID-19. Sequencing used immunoSEQ multiplex PCR; TCRdb keeps in-frame clones, though not all of them. The sample consists of approximately 200,000 clones, about 90% of them appearing once. Trimming removed 6 bases from V and 4 bases from J, with 16 bases in between. The CDR3 spans 14 residues. Germline CDR1 KGHSH, CDR2 LQKENI. The genes are TRBV18 and TRBJ2-7; tentatively, D is TRBD1 (5 bases). Material: PBMCs or T cells enriched from blood (not recorded which). The receptor was derived from a woman under 40 who had recovered from COVID-19. The DNA of the CDR3 is TGTGCCAGCTCGCCCTATGATCAGGGTTACGAGCAGTACTTC. Its protein is CASSPYDQGYEQYF.